The 20 T cell receptor beta chains below come from one sample, sequenced in a study of T cell clones after liver transplantation. The protocol was immunoSEQ multiplex PCR, while the TCRdb copy is restricted to in-frame clones and leaves out a portion. Among roughly 55,000 clones listed, around 84% were seen once. The sample consisted of CD4+ T cells from blood, taken before liver transplant. Receptors were obtained from a human donor who received a liver transplant.

This clone is medium-sized by share. The chain uses TRBV5-4 and TRBJ2-2; 7 nucleotides line up with TRBD2. Germline CDR1 and CDR2: SGHNT and YYREEE (reference sequence). This CDR3 region has 13 residues. V dropped 5 bases and J dropped 7; count of bases not matched to a gene: 5. The CDR3, as DNA: TGTGCCAGCAGTCTGACTAGCCACGGGGAGCTGTTTTTT. Translation: CASSLTSHGELFF.

The rearrangement uses TRBV12-5 and TRBJ1-6, with unresolved D. Between the trimmed V and J ends, which lost 5 bases and 0 bases, there was a span of 8 bases. Germline V gene lookup returns CDR1 LGHNT and CDR2 FRNRAP. CDR3 size: 15 residues. CDR3: CASGVGSSYNSPLHF. CDR3 in DNA: TGTGCTAGTGGTGTGGGGTCCTCCTATAATTCACCCCTCCACTTT.

This clone was detected once. The chain has TRBV5-4 and TRBJ2-3; 9 nucleotides align to TRBD2. This CDR3 region has 16 residues. From germline, CDR1 is SGHNT and CDR2 YYREEE (reference sequence). Trimming removed 4 bases from V and 3 bases from J; junction bases left unmatched: 9. CDR3 region: CASSTGGGGGTDTQYF. The CDR3 nucleotides read TGTGCCAGCAGCACTGGTGGCGGGGGGGGGACAGATACGCAGTATTTT.

DNA of the CDR3: TGCGCCAGCAGCCAAGTCATGGCGGGGGGAGGTGGCTACACCTTC. Translated, it gives CASSQVMAGGGGYTF. The V call is TRBV4-3, the J call TRBJ1-2; a weak D match, TRBD1 (5 bases). The CDR3 has 15 residues. Germline CDR1 and CDR2: LGHNA and YSLEER. V was clipped by 1 base and J by 7 bases, with 16 bases between them.

V gene TRBV28 combines with J gene TRBJ1-2; maybe TRBD1 (5 bases). There are 13 residues in the CDR3. Trimming left V 3 bases short and J 4 bases short, with 9 bases between. Per the germline V gene, CDR1 is MDHEN and CDR2 is SYDVKM. The CDR3 DNA follows: TGTGCCAGCAGTTTGGGGGTTACCTATGGCTACACCTTC. It specifies CASSLGVTYGYTF.

The chain combines TRBV11-2 with TRBJ1-4; 8 bases line up with TRBD1. With 5 bases clipped from V and 4 bases from J, the junction kept 9 bases outside the gene matches. The CDR3 has 16 amino acids. Germline assignment: CDR1 SGHAT and CDR2 FQNNGV. The CDR3 coding sequence is TGTGCCAGCAGCCCCACAACAGGGGGTGATAATGAAAAACTGTTTTTT. The encoded protein is CASSPTTGGDNEKLFF.

The rearrangement links TRBV7-3 to TRBJ2-5; either TRBD1 or TRBD2 may fit D (5 bases each). V lost 5 bases to trimming and J lost 5 bases, with 12 bases between them. Germline V gives CDR1 SGHTA, CDR2 FQGTGA. The CDR3 consists of 13 residues. The CDR3 loop is CASSQGPWETQYF. Written as DNA, the CDR3 is TGTGCCAGCAGCCAGGGACCTTGGGAGACCCAGTACTTC.

This clone was found once. The chain has TRBV5-1 and TRBJ2-3, with TRBD2 identical over 8 bases. From germline, CDR1 is SGHRS and CDR2 YFSETQ. V trimming: 2 bases; J trimming: 1 base; junction bases outside the gene matches: 3. The CDR3 contains 15 residues. The CDR3 nucleotides are TGCGCCAGCAGCTTAATTAGCGGGGGCACAGATACGCAGTATTTT. Translation: CASSLISGGTDTQYF. Looking up the rest from reference TRBV5-1 and TRBJ2-3 gives the full variable domain: KAGVTQTPRYLIKTRGQQVTLSCSPISGHRSVSWYQQTPGQGLQFLFEYFSETQRNKGNFPGRFSGRQFSNSRSEMNVSTLELGDSALYLCASSLISGGTDTQYFGPGTRLTVL.

This clone has just a few counts. J is TRBJ1-5 and V is TRBV4-2, with D hard to call. CDR3 size: 16 residues. V was clipped by 0 bases and J by 0 bases, with 9 bases between them. Germline V gene lookup returns CDR1 LGHNA and CDR2 YNFKEQ. CDR3 sequence (DNA): TGTGCCAGCAGCCAAGATGGGCGGGGTAGCAATCAGCCCCAGCATTTT. It encodes CASSQDGRGSNQPQHF.

The chain is built from TRBV19 and TRBJ2-3; 9 bases are a match to TRBD2. The V segment lost 3 bases and the J segment 2 bases; nucleotides outside the gene matches: 6. The V gene's germline CDR1 is LNHDA and CDR2 SQIVND (reference sequence). There are 16 residues in the CDR3. The CDR3 here is CASSMGAGGITDTQYF. The DNA of the CDR3 is TGTGCCAGTAGTATGGGTGCGGGGGGGATCACAGATACGCAGTATTTT.

The chain has TRBV7-9 and TRBJ2-5; no reliable D call. Germline CDR1 and CDR2: SEHNR and FQNEAQ (reference sequence). Trimming cost V 5 bases and J 5 bases, with 6 bases left between them. This CDR3 spans 11 amino acids. The CDR3 DNA follows: TGTGCCAGCAGCCCGTGGGAGACCCAGTACTTC. Amino acids: CASSPWETQYF.

This clone was seen a few times. The DNA for the CDR3 is TGTGCCAGCAGTGACCCCAACAGGGACAGGAGCTATGGCTACACCTTC. This translates into CASSDPNRDRSYGYTF. The gene calls are TRBV6-1 and TRBJ1-2, with 8 nucleotides matching TRBD1. Germline V gene lookup returns CDR1 MNHNS and CDR2 SASEGT. This CDR3 spans 16 amino acids. The ends lost 3 bases at V and 4 bases at J; junction bases unmatched: 10.

The rearrangement links TRBV2 to TRBJ1-5; possibly TRBD1 for D (5 bases). The germline V gene has CDR1 SNHLY and CDR2 FYNNEI. CDR3 length: 13 amino acids. The V and J ends lost 6 bases and 3 bases respectively, with 9 bases between them. The CDR3 protein is CASRGGVNQPQHF. CDR3 bases: TGTGCCAGCAGGGGAGGGGTCAATCAGCCCCAGCATTTT. Looking up the rest from reference TRBV2 and TRBJ1-5 gives the full variable domain: EPEVTQTPSHQVTQMGQEVILRCVPISNHLYFYWYRQILGQKVEFLVSFYNNEISEKSEIFDDQFSVERPDGSNFTLKIRSTKLEDSAMYFCASRGGVNQPQHFGDGTRLSIL.

This sequence joins TRBV4-1 and TRBJ1-1; no definite D call. With 0 bases removed from V and 2 bases from J, the gap between germline ends came to 7 bases. The CDR3 runs to 14 residues. CDR1 MGHRA and CDR2 YSYEKL come from the germline V gene. CDR3 in amino acids: CASSQDGRNTEAFF. The CDR3 bases are TGCGCCAGCAGCCAAGATGGACGAAACACTGAAGCTTTCTTT.

The CDR3 spells CASSLADRMNEKLFF. Here the CDR3 DNA reads TGCGCCAGCAGCCTTGCGGACAGAATGAATGAAAAACTGTTTTTT. The chain joins TRBV4-3 to TRBJ1-4, with D maybe TRBD1 (6 bases). The CDR3 loop spans 15 amino acids. Germline CDR1 and CDR2: LGHNA and YSLEER. Trimming left V 4 bases short and J 5 bases short, with 14 bases between.

This clone has a handful of counts. The CDR3 DNA reads as TGTGCCAGCAGCTCCAGACAGGGGGCCTACGAGCAGTACTTC. It specifies CASSSRQGAYEQYF. V gene TRBV5-5 combines with J gene TRBJ2-7; 9 bases match TRBD1. CDR1 is SGHKS and CDR2 is YYEKEE in the germline V gene (reference sequence). The V gene end was trimmed by 3 bases and the J gene end by 2 bases; junction bases not matched to a gene: 3. The CDR3 length is 14 residues.

This clone was observed once. This sequence joins TRBV7-2 and TRBJ1-3; D may be TRBD1 (5 bases). Germline V lookup: CDR1 SGHTA, CDR2 FQGNSA. The CDR3 is made up of 15 amino acids. The germline V and J ends were trimmed by 2 bases and 0 bases, with 8 bases remaining between them. CDR3: CASSLNGGSGNTIYF. The CDR3 DNA reads as TGTGCCAGCAGCTTAAACGGGGGCTCTGGAAACACCATATATTTT.

This rearrangement joins TRBV7-2 to TRBJ2-5; possible D gene TRBD1, 5 bases. The CDR3 length is 13 residues. With 1 base removed from V and 11 bases from J, the gap between germline ends came to 14 bases. CDR1 and CDR2 (germline): SGHTA, FQGNSA. CDR3 loop: CASSLGGRGEQYF. CDR3 nucleotide sequence: TGTGCCAGCAGCTTAGGGGGCCGAGGAGAGCAGTACTTC.

This chain links TRBV5-4 with TRBJ2-1; 9 positions match TRBD1. Germline V lookup: CDR1 SGHNT, CDR2 YYREEE (reference sequence). V shed 5 bases and J 4 bases; nucleotides not matched to a gene: 7. The CDR3 spans 15 residues. CDR3 protein: CASSFGQGLYNEQFF. The CDR3 DNA sequence: TGTGCCAGCAGTTTTGGACAGGGGTTATACAATGAGCAGTTCTTC.

The gene calls are TRBV19 and TRBJ1-4; TRBD1 is a possible D gene (5 bases). Germline-derived CDR1 and CDR2 are LNHDA and SQIVND (reference sequence). The CDR3 has 13 residues. Between the trimmed V and J ends, which lost 3 bases and 7 bases, there was a span of 9 bases. The CDR3 spells CASSITRAEKLFF. The DNA of the CDR3 is TGTGCCAGTAGTATTACCAGGGCTGAAAAACTGTTTTTT.